This T cell receptor beta chain was recovered during a study of cytomegalovirus exposure and HLA in healthy donors. CDR1 SGHVS and CDR2 FQNEAQ come from the germline V gene. The V and J ends lost 5 bases and 0 bases, in that order; junction bases with no gene match: 4. The CDR3 has 16 residues. Vbeta (60) and Jbeta (13) primers were used in the PCR. This table comes from immunoSEQ multiplex PCR, and its TCRdb copy is limited to in-frame clones, with some not included. In the table there are about 83,000 clones, just under 75% of which are singletons. Specimen: PBMCs. The clonotype originates from a man between 60 and 75 years old in good health and CMV-seronegative. This sequence joins TRBV7-8 and TRBJ2-3; 11 positions match TRBD2. The CDR3 coding sequence is TGTGCCAGCAGCCCGGTAGCGGGGGGGAGCACAGATACGCAGTATTTT. The encoded protein is CASSPVAGGSTDTQYF.